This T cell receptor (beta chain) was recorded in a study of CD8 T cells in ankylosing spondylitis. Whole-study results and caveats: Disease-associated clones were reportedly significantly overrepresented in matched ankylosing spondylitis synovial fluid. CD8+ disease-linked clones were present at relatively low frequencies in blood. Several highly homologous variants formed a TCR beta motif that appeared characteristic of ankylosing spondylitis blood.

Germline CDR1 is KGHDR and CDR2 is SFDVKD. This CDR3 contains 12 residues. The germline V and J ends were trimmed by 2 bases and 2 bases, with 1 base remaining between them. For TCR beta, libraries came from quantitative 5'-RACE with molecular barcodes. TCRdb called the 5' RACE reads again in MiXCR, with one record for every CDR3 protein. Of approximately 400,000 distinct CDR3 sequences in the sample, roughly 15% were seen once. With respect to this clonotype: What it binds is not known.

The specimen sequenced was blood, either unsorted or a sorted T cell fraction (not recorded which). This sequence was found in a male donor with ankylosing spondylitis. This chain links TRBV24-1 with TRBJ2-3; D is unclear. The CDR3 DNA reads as TGTGCCACCAGTGATTCCACAGATACGCAGTATTTT. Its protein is CATSDSTDTQYF.